The 32 T cell receptor beta chains below come from one sample, sequenced in a study of CD8 T cells in ankylosing spondylitis. Whole-study results and caveats: Blood from ankylosing spondylitis patients appeared to carry a characteristic roughly 8-variant TCR beta motif.

Their cognate antigens are unknown. TCRdb processed the 5' RACE reads anew with MiXCR; each CDR3 protein has one entry. This repertoire shows about 840,000 distinct CDR3 sequences, 12% found once; its top ten account for 0.45% to 0.6%. The sequenced sample consisted of blood, either unsorted or a sorted T cell fraction (not recorded which). Receptors were obtained from a male donor with ankylosing spondylitis.

This clonotype has a count of ten or more. The V call is TRBV29-1, the J call TRBJ1-5, with TRBD1 matching 7 bases. From germline, CDR1 is SQVTM and CDR2 ANQGSEA. The trim removed 6 bases at V and 0 bases at J, leaving 5 bases unmatched. This CDR3 is 14 amino acids long. CDR3 residues: CSVAGGNSNQPQHF. Here the CDR3 DNA reads TGCAGCGTAGCAGGGGGGAATAGCAATCAGCCCCAGCATTTT.

This clonotype was seen more than once but under ten times. The chain has TRBV11-1 and TRBJ2-3; TRBD2 aligns across 8 bases. The trim removed 5 bases at V and 7 bases at J, leaving 8 bases unmatched. CDR1 SGHAT and CDR2 FQDESV come from the germline V gene (reference sequence). This CDR3 has 14 residues. The CDR3 nucleotides are TGTGCCAGCAGCCACCCTCTAGCGGGTAATACGCAGTATTTT. This translates into CASSHPLAGNTQYF.

Many counts were recorded for this clonotype. The chain uses TRBV5-1 and TRBJ2-1, with 7 bases matching TRBD2. Trimming cost V 3 bases and J 5 bases; bases outside gene matches: 5. CDR1 is SGHRS and CDR2 is YFSETQ in the germline V gene. The length of the CDR3 is 14 residues. The CDR3: CASSSGLPDNEQFF. The DNA of the CDR3 is TGCGCCAGCAGCTCGGGACTACCCGACAATGAGCAGTTCTTC. The full variable domain, its missing parts supplied by reference TRBV5-1 and TRBJ2-1, is KAGVTQTPRYLIKTRGQQVTLSCSPISGHRSVSWYQQTPGQGLQFLFEYFSETQRNKGNFPGRFSGRQFSNSRSEMNVSTLELGDSALYLCASSSGLPDNEQFFGPGTRLTVL.

V gene TRBV24-1 combines with J gene TRBJ2-5; 11 nucleotides match TRBD1. J lost 4 bases, V lost 2 bases, and 2 bases had no gene match. The CDR3 loop spans 15 amino acids. Germline CDR1 reads KGHDR; CDR2 reads SFDVKD. In DNA, the CDR3 is TGTGCCACCAGTGATTCCGGGACAGGGGGAGAGACCCAGTACTTC. Residues: CATSDSGTGGETQYF.

The chain joins TRBV28 to TRBJ2-1; the match to TRBD2 covers 7 bases. Unmatched junction bases numbered 4, after V lost 2 bases and J lost 3 bases. Germline V lookup: CDR1 MDHEN, CDR2 SYDVKM. The CDR3 totals 15 residues. The CDR3: CASSLAGVNYNEQFF. CDR3 bases: TGTGCCAGCAGTTTAGCGGGGGTTAACTACAATGAGCAGTTCTTC.

CDR3 sequence: CAISEEQYTEAFF. CDR3 in DNA: TGTGCCATCAGTGAGGAACAGTACACTGAAGCTTTCTTT. The chain links TRBV10-3 to TRBJ1-1; D uncertain. The germline V gene encodes CDR1 ENHRY and CDR2 SYGVKD. V lost 2 bases to trimming and J lost 3 bases, with 7 bases between them. CDR3 length: 13 residues.

The chain carries TRBV7-6 and TRBJ2-1, with no clear D. The V gene lost 0 bases and the J gene lost 0 bases, with 9 bases spanning the gap. The germline CDR1 and CDR2 sequences are SGHVS and FNYEAQ. The CDR3 extends over 16 amino acids. Here the CDR3 reads CASSLAARSSYNEQFF. DNA for the CDR3: TGTGCCAGCAGCTTAGCGGCTAGGAGCTCCTACAATGAGCAGTTCTTC.

V and J are TRBV5-6 and TRBJ2-1; TRBD2 is a possible D gene (6 bases). The V gene lost 4 bases and the J gene lost 2 bases, with 19 bases spanning the gap. This CDR3 region has 17 residues. Germline V lookup: CDR1 SGHDT, CDR2 YYEEEE. The CDR3 spells CASSPARTSHPYNEQFF. The CDR3 nucleotides are TGTGCCAGCAGCCCGGCCCGTACTAGCCATCCCTACAATGAGCAGTTCTTC. Filled out from reference TRBV5-6 and TRBJ2-1, the complete variable domain reads DAGVTQSPTHLIKTRGQQVTLRCSPKSGHDTVSWYQQALGQGPQFIFQYYEEEERQRGNFPDRFSGHQFPNYSSELNVNALLLGDSALYLCASSPARTSHPYNEQFFGPGTRLTVL.

This clonotype was counted many times. This chain joins TRBV2 and TRBJ2-3; D possibly corresponds to TRBD2 (5 bases). Germline V lookup: CDR1 SNHLY, CDR2 FYNNEI. The germline V and J ends were trimmed by 6 bases and 0 bases, with 16 bases remaining between them. The CDR3 covers 16 residues. The CDR3 region is CASSLWGGGSTDTQYF. The CDR3 DNA follows: TGTGCCAGCAGCCTCTGGGGTGGCGGGAGCACAGATACGCAGTATTTT.

As for this clonotype: A much larger clone differs from this one at a single base, so this may be a read error. V gene TRBV20-1 combines with J gene TRBJ1-5; 12 bases line up with TRBD1. Per the germline V gene, CDR1 is DFQATT and CDR2 is SNEGSKA (reference sequence). The CDR3 has 16 amino acids. The CDR3 sequence is CCARVKGTGGGQPQHF. CDR3 nucleotide sequence: TGCTGTGCTAGAGTCAAGGGGACAGGGGGCGGTCAGCCCCAGCATTTT.

The J gene is TRBJ2-1, the V gene TRBV11-3; D is possibly TRBD2 (5 bases). V lost 0 bases, J lost 10 bases, and 16 bases lay in between. Germline lookup yields CDR1 SGHNT and CDR2 YENEEA. The CDR3 sequence is 15 residues long. In DNA, the CDR3 is TGTGCCAGCAGCTTAGATCGATCTAGGAGCGGAGAGCAGTTCTTC. Translation: CASSLDRSRSGEQFF. The full variable domain, with the rest looked up from reference TRBV11-3 and TRBJ2-1, is EAGVVQSPRYKIIEKKQPVAFWCNPISGHNTLYWYLQNLGQGPELLIRYENEEAVDDSQLPKDRFSAERLKGVDSTLKIQPAELGDSAVYLCASSLDRSRSGEQFFGPGTRLTVL.

This clonotype was seen only a few times. The rearrangement links TRBV20-1 to TRBJ2-1; 10 bases match TRBD2. The ends lost 4 bases at V and 7 bases at J; junction bases unmatched: 13. Germline assignment: CDR1 DFQATT and CDR2 SNEGSKA (reference sequence). This CDR3 region has 16 residues. CDR3 region: CSATLAGARRGNEQFF. The CDR3 DNA is TGCAGTGCTACGCTAGCGGGGGCTAGAAGGGGGAATGAGCAGTTCTTC.

The gene calls are TRBV20-1 and TRBJ2-1, with D possibly being TRBD1 (8 bases). Germline V lookup: CDR1 DFQATT, CDR2 SNEGSKA (reference sequence). Trimming removed 6 bases at V and 6 bases at J, with 27 bases between. The CDR3 is 17 amino acids. CDR3 protein: CSAPGRGLGTTTNEQFF. CDR3 bases: TGCAGTGCGCCCGGCAGGGGGCTGGGGACTACTACCAATGAGCAGTTCTTC.

This chain uses TRBV12-3 or TRBV12-4 with TRBJ2-7; 7 nucleotides align to TRBD1. Trimming removed 6 bases from V and 3 bases from J; junction bases left unmatched: 8. The CDR3 is made up of 14 amino acids. DNA for the CDR3: TGTGCCAGCAGCCCAAGACAGGGCCACTACGAGCAGTACTTC. Its translation is CASSPRQGHYEQYF.

This clonotype was detected ten times or more. The gene calls are TRBV20-1 and TRBJ2-7; 12 bases fit TRBD2. The CDR3 is 13 residues long. CDR1 is DFQATT, CDR2 SNEGSKA, per germline (reference sequence). Unmatched junction bases numbered 8, after V lost 8 bases and J lost 6 bases. CDR3 amino acids: CSPRLAGAGEQYF. The CDR3, as DNA: TGCAGTCCCAGACTAGCGGGAGCAGGCGAGCAGTACTTC.

The chain combines TRBV6-1 with TRBJ1-5, with 7 bases lining up with TRBD1. This CDR3 spans 15 amino acids. Trimming took 6 bases from V and 4 from J; bases not matched to a gene: 9. Germline V lookup: CDR1 MNHNS, CDR2 SASEGT. In DNA, the CDR3 is TGTGCCAGCAGCGCAAACAGGGGAGGGAATCAGCCCCAGCATTTT. Protein sequence: CASSANRGGNQPQHF.

This clonotype has a count of ten or more. J is TRBJ2-2 and V is TRBV10-3, with D possibly matching TRBD1 (6 bases). Germline V gives CDR1 ENHRY, CDR2 SYGVKD. CDR3 length equals 14 residues. V was clipped by 5 bases and J by 4 bases, with 11 bases between them. CDR3 amino acids: CAISRQGITGELFF. The CDR3, as DNA: TGTGCCATCAGTCGTCAGGGGATCACCGGGGAGCTGTTTTTT.

This clonotype showed up just a few times. The gene calls are TRBV7-9 and TRBJ1-4; 8 bases fit TRBD1. Germline V gene sequence: CDR1 SEHNR, CDR2 FQNEAQ (reference sequence). CDR3 size: 16 residues. V was clipped by 3 bases and J by 5 bases; unmatched bases: 8. The CDR3 sequence: CASSFAQGARNEKLFF. The CDR3 region has the DNA TGTGCCAGCAGCTTTGCCCAGGGGGCGCGCAATGAAAAACTGTTTTTT.

This clonotype came up a few times. The chain carries TRBV20-1 and TRBJ1-2; D is possibly TRBD1 (6 bases). Trimming cost V 2 bases and J 2 bases, with 15 bases left between them. Germline values: CDR1 DFQATT, CDR2 SNEGSKA (reference sequence). The CDR3 runs to 15 residues. Here the CDR3 reads CSARKGTPRNYGYTF. The CDR3, as DNA: TGCAGTGCTAGAAAAGGGACACCCCGGAACTATGGCTACACCTTC.

This clonotype was counted a few times. The chain combines TRBV9 with TRBJ2-1, with D hard to call. Germline lookup yields CDR1 SGDLS and CDR2 YYNGEE. CDR3 size: 15 residues. V was shortened by 2 bases and J by 0 bases, with 9 bases between the two germline ends. The CDR3 nucleotides are TGTGCCAGCAGCGTGGATATGAGCTCCTACAATGAGCAGTTCTTC. Protein sequence: CASSVDMSSYNEQFF. Based on the CDR3 plus reference TRBV9 and TRBJ2-1, the full variable domain is DSGVTQTPKHLITATGQRVTLRCSPRSGDLSVYWYQQSLDQGLQFLIQYYNGEERAKGNILERFSAQQFPDLHSELNLSSLELGDSALYFCASSVDMSSYNEQFFGPGTRLTVL.

Many counts were recorded for this clonotype. CDR3 residues: CASSQGDGLYEQYF. CDR3 coding DNA: TGTGCCAGCAGCCAAGGGGACGGACTCTACGAGCAGTACTTC. The chain employs TRBV4-2 and TRBJ2-7; possibly TRBD1 or TRBD2 for D (5 bases each). The ends were cut back, 1 base at V and 3 bases at J, with 10 bases in the middle. Germline values: CDR1 LGHNA, CDR2 YNFKEQ. CDR3 size: 14 residues.

V usage is TRBV28 and J usage is TRBJ2-1, with TRBD2 matching over 8 bases. The CDR3 sequence is 13 residues long. The germline V gene has CDR1 MDHEN and CDR2 SYDVKM. Unmatched junction bases numbered 3, after V lost 7 bases and J lost 4 bases. CDR3 protein: CASNSGVYNEQFF. The CDR3 DNA sequence: TGTGCCAGCAATAGCGGGGTTTACAATGAGCAGTTCTTC. The full variable domain, its missing parts supplied by reference TRBV28 and TRBJ2-1, is DVKVTQSSRYLVKRTGEKVFLECVQDMDHENMFWYRQDPGLGLRLIYFSYDVKMKEKGDIPEGYSVSREKKERFSLILESASTNQTSMYLCASNSGVYNEQFFGPGTRLTVL.

This clonotype was counted at least ten times. The V call is TRBV20-1, the J call TRBJ2-5; 12 bases line up with TRBD2. V shed 0 bases and J 7 bases; nucleotides not matched to a gene: 9. This CDR3 region has 16 residues. Germline assignment: CDR1 DFQATT and CDR2 SNEGSKA (reference sequence). The CDR3 bases are TGCAGTGCTAGAGATCTCGGGCTAGCGGGAGGGTCGACCCAGTACTTC. Protein sequence: CSARDLGLAGGSTQYF.

This clonotype was recorded at least ten times. V gene TRBV29-1 combines with J gene TRBJ1-5, with TRBD1 matching over 7 bases. The CDR3 covers 11 residues. Germline CDR1 reads SQVTM; CDR2 reads ANQGSEA. V lost 5 bases and J lost 12; bases outside the gene matches: 7. CDR3 loop: CSVLTGTVQHF. The CDR3 DNA sequence: TGCAGCGTTCTAACAGGGACAGTCCAGCATTTT.

This clonotype was recorded at least ten times. This chain connects TRBV12-3 or TRBV12-4 to TRBJ2-3; 8 positions agree with TRBD1. Trimming at V came to 5 bases and at J to 4 bases, leaving 8 bases not matched to a gene. The CDR3 consists of 15 residues. The CDR3 reads CASSIDRGPPDTQYF. CDR3 DNA sequence: TGTGCCAGCAGTATCGACAGGGGCCCCCCAGATACGCAGTATTTT.

A few counts support this clonotype. The chain joins TRBV4-2 to TRBJ2-1, with TRBD2 as a possible D gene (5 bases). Germline-derived CDR1 and CDR2 are LGHNA and YNFKEQ. V was trimmed by 1 base and J by 5 bases, leaving 12 bases between them. The CDR3 spans 15 residues. CDR3 residues: CASSQGTHPNNEQFF. The CDR3 nucleotides are TGTGCCAGCAGCCAAGGGACTCATCCCAACAATGAGCAGTTCTTC.

In its sample, this clonotype was seen a few times. CDR3 region: CSVGPRGGYTEAFF. DNA of the CDR3: TGCAGCGTTGGGCCGAGGGGGGGTTACACTGAAGCTTTCTTT. The chain combines TRBV29-1 with TRBJ1-1; D is perhaps TRBD1 (6 bases). This CDR3 has 14 residues. The ends were cut back, 4 bases at V and 3 bases at J, with 15 bases in the middle. In germline, CDR1 is SQVTM, CDR2 ANQGSEA.

This clonotype was detected only a few times. J is TRBJ2-7 and V is TRBV4-2; D perhaps matches TRBD1 (6 bases). Trimming stripped 0 bases from V and 2 bases from J, with 14 bases between. CDR1 LGHNA and CDR2 YNFKEQ come from the germline V gene. This CDR3 is built from 16 residues. The CDR3 reads CASSQDRTGKAYEQYF. The CDR3 DNA sequence: TGTGCCAGCAGCCAAGATAGAACAGGGAAAGCCTACGAGCAGTACTTC.

This clonotype showed up many times. This sequence joins TRBV20-1 and TRBJ2-3; weak D call: TRBD2 (5 bases). This CDR3 is 14 amino acids long. Trimming removed 6 bases from V and 0 bases from J, with 13 bases in between. Germline V CDR1 and CDR2: DFQATT, SNEGSKA (reference sequence). CDR3 bases: TGCAGTGCAACCCCCGCGGGTAGCACAGATACGCAGTATTTT. It is translated as CSATPAGSTDTQYF.

This clonotype was counted a few times. The CDR3 DNA reads TGTGCCATCAGTGAGTCGTGGGGCTACACCTTC. This sequence encodes CAISESWGYTF. The V call is TRBV10-3, the J call TRBJ1-2; D gene unclear. The CDR3 loop spans 11 amino acids. Germline V gene sequence: CDR1 ENHRY, CDR2 SYGVKD. V was cut by 0 bases and J by 8 bases, with 4 bases left in between.

This clonotype was counted a few times. The chain employs TRBV4-3 and TRBJ2-4; no clear D. Germline values: CDR1 LGHNA, CDR2 YSLEER. V lost 3 bases and J lost 0, with 6 bases in between. The length of the CDR3 is 14 residues. CDR3 in amino acids: CASSQASAKNIQYF. In DNA form, the CDR3 reads TGCGCCAGCAGCCAGGCGTCAGCCAAAAACATTCAGTACTTC.

This clonotype was seen only a few times. This chain connects TRBV5-1 to TRBJ2-7; D possibly uses TRBD1 or TRBD2 (5 bases each). The CDR3 consists of 14 residues. V lost 4 bases and J lost 6, with 17 bases in between. In germline, CDR1 is SGHRS, CDR2 YFSETQ. The CDR3 region is CASSPVGPRGEQYF. CDR3 DNA: TGCGCCAGCAGCCCGGTTGGGCCGAGGGGCGAGCAGTACTTC.